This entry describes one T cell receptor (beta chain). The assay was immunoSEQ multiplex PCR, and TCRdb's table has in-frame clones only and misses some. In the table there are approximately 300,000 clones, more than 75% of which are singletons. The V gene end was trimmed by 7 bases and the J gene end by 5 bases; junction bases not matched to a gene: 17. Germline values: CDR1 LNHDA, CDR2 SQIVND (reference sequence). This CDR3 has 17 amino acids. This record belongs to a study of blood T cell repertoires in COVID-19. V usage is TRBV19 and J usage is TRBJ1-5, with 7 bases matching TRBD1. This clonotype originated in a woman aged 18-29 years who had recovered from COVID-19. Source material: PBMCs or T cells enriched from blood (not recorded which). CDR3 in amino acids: CASTDRDPYRGYQPQHF. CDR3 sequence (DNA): TGTGCCAGTACCGATAGAGATCCCTACAGGGGCTATCAGCCCCAGCATTTT.